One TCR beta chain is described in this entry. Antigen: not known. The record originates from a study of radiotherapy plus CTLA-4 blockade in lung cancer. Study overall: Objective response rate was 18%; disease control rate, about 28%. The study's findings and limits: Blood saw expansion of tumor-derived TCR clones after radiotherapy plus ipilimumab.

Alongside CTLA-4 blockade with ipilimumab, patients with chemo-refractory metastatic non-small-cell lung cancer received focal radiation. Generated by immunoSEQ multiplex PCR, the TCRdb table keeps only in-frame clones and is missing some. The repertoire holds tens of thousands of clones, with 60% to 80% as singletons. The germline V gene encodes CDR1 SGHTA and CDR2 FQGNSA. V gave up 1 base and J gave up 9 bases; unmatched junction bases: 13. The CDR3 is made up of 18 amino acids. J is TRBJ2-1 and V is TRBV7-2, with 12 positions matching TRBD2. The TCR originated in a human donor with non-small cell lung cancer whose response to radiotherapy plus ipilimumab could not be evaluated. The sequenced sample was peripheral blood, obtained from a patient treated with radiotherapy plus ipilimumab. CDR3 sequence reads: CASSLGPERTSGIPEQFF. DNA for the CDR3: TGTGCCAGCAGCTTAGGACCTGAACGGACTAGCGGGATTCCTGAGCAGTTCTTC.